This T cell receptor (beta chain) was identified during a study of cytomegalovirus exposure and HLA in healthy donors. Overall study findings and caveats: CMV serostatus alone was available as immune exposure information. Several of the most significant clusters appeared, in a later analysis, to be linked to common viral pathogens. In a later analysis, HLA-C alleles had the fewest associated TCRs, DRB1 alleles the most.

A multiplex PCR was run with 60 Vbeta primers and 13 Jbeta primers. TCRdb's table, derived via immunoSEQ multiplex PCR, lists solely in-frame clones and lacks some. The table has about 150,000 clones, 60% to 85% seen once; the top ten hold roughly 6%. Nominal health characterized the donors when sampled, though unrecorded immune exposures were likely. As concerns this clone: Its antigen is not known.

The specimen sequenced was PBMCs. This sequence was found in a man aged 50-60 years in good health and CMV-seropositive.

This chain's CDR3 is CASSLLKATSGYNEQFF. The CDR3, as DNA: TGTGCCAGCAGCTTACTTAAGGCGACTAGCGGTTACAATGAGCAGTTCTTC. This sequence joins TRBV7-2 and TRBJ2-1; 9 bases align to TRBD2. J lost 4 bases, V lost 2 bases, and 9 bases had no gene match. Germline CDR1 is SGHTA and CDR2 is FQGNSA. The length of the CDR3 is 17 residues.